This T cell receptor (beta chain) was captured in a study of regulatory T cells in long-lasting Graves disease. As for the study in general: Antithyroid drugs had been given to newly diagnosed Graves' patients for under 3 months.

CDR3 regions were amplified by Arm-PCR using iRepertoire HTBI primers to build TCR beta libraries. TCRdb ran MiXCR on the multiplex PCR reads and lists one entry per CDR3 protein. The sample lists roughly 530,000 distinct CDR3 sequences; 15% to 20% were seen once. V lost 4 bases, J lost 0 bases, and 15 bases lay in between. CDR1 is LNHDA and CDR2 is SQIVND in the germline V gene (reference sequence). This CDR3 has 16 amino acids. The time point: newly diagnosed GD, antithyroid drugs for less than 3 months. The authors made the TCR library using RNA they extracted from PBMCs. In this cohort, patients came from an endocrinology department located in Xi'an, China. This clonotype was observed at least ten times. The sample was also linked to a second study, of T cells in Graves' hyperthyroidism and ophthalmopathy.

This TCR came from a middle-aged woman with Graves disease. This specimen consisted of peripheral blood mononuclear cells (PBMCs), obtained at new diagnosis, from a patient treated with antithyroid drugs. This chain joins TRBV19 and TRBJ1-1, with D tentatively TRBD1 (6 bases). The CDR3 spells CASSNQGLLVNTEAFF. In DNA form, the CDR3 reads TGTGCCAGTAGTAACCAGGGGCTATTGGTGAACACTGAAGCTTTCTTT. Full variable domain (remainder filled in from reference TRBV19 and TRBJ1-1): DGGITQSPKYLFRKEGQNVTLSCEQNLNHDAMYWYRQDPGQGLRLIYYSQIVNDFQKGDIAEGYSVSREKKESFPLTVTSAQKNPTAFYLCASSNQGLLVNTEAFFGQGTRLTVV.